This T cell receptor (beta chain) was found in a study of human T cells and chemical hapten exposure. At the level of the study: Investigators sensitized approximately 2 cm by approximately 2 cm of upper inner arm skin with 2% DPC.

The germline CDR1 and CDR2 sequences are SQVTM and ANQGSEA. The CDR3 runs to 11 residues. V dropped 7 bases and J dropped 8 bases, with 11 bases sitting between them. TCRdb re-derived calls from the RACE reads in MiXCR, one entry per CDR3 protein. The sample has 27,000 or so distinct CDR3 sequences; 5.8% are singletons. This clonotype was seen at least ten times. Described time point: patch test 3, about 24 weeks after DPC sensitization. The treatment denotes: therapeutic diphenylcyclopropenone sensitization with weekly scalp DPC. The TCR sequence derives from a man aged 30-40 years with alopecia areata. Some clones in this sample may be carry-over from other donors' samples. This chain links TRBV29-1 with TRBJ1-4; D is unresolved. The source was whole blood, collected in connection with sensitization to the hapten diphenylcyclopropenone (DPC). The CDR3: CSGPLLEKLFF. CDR3 DNA sequence: TGCAGCGGCCCATTACTCGAAAAACTGTTTTTT. Based on the CDR3 plus reference TRBV29-1 and TRBJ1-4, the full variable domain is SAVISQKPSRDICQRGTSLTIQCQVDSQVTMMFWYRQQPGQSLTLIATANQGSEATYESGFVIDKFPISRPNLTFSTLTVSNMSPEDSSIYLCSGPLLEKLFFGSGTQLSVL.